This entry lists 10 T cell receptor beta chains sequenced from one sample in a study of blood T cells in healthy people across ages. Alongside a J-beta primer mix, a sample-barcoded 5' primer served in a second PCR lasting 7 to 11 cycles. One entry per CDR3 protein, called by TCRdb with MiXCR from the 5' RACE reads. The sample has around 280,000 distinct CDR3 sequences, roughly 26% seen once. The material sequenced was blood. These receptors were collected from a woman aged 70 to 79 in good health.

The CDR3 coding sequence is TGCAGTGCTCCCCCACCCGGGAGCACAGATACGCAGTATTTT. It encodes CSAPPPGSTDTQYF. V usage is TRBV20-1 and J usage is TRBJ2-3, with unresolved D. The CDR3 has 14 amino acids. Germline CDR1 DFQATT, CDR2 SNEGSKA (reference sequence). V was cut by 5 bases and J by 0 bases, with 12 bases left in between.

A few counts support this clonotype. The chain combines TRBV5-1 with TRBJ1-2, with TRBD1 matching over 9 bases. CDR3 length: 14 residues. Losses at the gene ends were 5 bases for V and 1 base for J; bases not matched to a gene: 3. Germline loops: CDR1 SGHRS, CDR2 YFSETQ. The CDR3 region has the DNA TGCGCCAGCAGTAGGGACAGGGATAACTATGGCTACACCTTC. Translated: CASSRDRDNYGYTF.

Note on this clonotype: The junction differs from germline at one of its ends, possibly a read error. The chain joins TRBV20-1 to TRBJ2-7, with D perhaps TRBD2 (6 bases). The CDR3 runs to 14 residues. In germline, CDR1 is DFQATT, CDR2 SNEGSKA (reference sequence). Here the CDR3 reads CSASLPVGGYEQCF. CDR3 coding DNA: TGCAGTGCTAGTTTACCTGTCGGGGGTTACGAGCAGTGCTTC.

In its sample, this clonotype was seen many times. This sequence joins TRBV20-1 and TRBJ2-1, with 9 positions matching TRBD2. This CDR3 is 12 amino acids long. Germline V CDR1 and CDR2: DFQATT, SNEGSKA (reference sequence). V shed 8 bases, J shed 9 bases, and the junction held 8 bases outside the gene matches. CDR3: CSRPGLAGEQFF. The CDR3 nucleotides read TGCAGTCGCCCGGGACTAGCCGGTGAGCAGTTCTTC.

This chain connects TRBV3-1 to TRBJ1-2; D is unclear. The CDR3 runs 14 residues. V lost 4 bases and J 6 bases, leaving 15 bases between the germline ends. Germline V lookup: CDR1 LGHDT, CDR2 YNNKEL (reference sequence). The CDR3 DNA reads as TGTGCCAGCAGCCCCCGGACGATCACTAATGGCTACACCTTC. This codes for CASSPRTITNGYTF.

Here the CDR3 reads CASSNFRGGYNSPLHF. The DNA for the CDR3 is TGTGCCAGCAGTAACTTTCGGGGAGGCTATAATTCACCCCTCCACTTT. The rearrangement links TRBV12-3 or TRBV12-4 to TRBJ1-6; D not certain. The V and J ends lost 5 bases and 3 bases respectively, with 14 bases between them. The CDR3 sequence is 16 residues long.

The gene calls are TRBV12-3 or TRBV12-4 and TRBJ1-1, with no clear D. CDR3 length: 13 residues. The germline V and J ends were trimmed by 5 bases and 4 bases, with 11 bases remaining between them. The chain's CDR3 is CASSQQWGTEAFF. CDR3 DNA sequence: TGTGCCAGCAGTCAACAATGGGGCACTGAAGCTTTCTTT.

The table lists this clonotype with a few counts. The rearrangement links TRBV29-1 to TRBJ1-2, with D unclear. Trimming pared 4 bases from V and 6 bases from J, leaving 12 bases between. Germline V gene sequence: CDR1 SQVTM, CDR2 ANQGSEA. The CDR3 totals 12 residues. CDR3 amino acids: CSVVAGMDGYTF. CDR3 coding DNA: TGCAGCGTTGTGGCGGGAATGGATGGCTACACCTTC.

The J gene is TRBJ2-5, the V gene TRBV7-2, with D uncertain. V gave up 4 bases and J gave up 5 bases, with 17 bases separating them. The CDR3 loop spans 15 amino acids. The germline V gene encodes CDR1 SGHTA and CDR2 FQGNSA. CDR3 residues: CASSSGYGMGETQYF. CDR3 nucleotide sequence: TGTGCCAGCAGCTCCGGCTATGGGATGGGGGAGACCCAGTACTTC. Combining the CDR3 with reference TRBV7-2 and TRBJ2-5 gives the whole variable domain GAGVSQSPSNKVTEKGKDVELRCDPISGHTALYWYRQSLGQGLEFLIYFQGNSAPDKSGLPSDRFSAERTGGSVSTLTIQRTQQEDSAVYLCASSSGYGMGETQYFGPGTRLLVL.

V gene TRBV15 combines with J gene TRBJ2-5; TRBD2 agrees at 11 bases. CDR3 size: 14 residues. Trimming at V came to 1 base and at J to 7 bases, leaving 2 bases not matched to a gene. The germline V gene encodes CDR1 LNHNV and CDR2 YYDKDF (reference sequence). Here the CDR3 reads CATSRATSGVTQYF. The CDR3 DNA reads TGTGCCACCAGCAGAGCGACTAGCGGGGTGACCCAGTACTTC.